The clone carrying this TCR beta chain was seen a single time. CDR3 length: 11 amino acids. CDR1 is DFQATT, CDR2 SNEGSKA, per germline (reference sequence). Sequenced by immunoSEQ multiplex PCR; TCRdb stores in-frame clones only, minus some. This sample carries 150,000 to 200,000 clones, around 79% of them seen once, and the ten largest clones take more than 9.5%. These data come from a study of blood T cell repertoires in COVID-19. Study-wide background: Both acute and convalescent COVID-19 samples were obtained from the United States, Italy and Spain.

The chain has TRBV20-1 and TRBJ1-4; TRBD1 matches 9 bases. Input material: PBMCs or T cells enriched from blood (not recorded which). This TCR derives from a man aged 45-60 years who had recovered from COVID-19. CDR3 region: CGGQGNEKLFF. CDR3 in DNA: TGCGGGGGACAGGGAAATGAAAAACTGTTTTTT.